This entry features one T cell receptor (beta chain) sequence. These data come from a study of blood T cell repertoires in COVID-19. Study as a whole: Samples came from the United States, Italy and Spain, spanning acute and convalescent COVID-19. Sources were T cells, B-cell-depleted T cells, or PBMCs; the material itself was cDNA or gDNA.

The CDR3 consists of 13 residues. V was shortened by 2 bases and J by 5 bases, with 7 bases between the two germline ends. Germline V lookup: CDR1 LNHDA, CDR2 SQIVND (reference sequence). Original methodology: It was from reference gene primer amplification that nucleated cell counts were estimated. Sequencing used immunoSEQ multiplex PCR; TCRdb keeps in-frame clones, though not all of them. V, J and clone size derive from that table, while D and trimming were established from the DNA sequence. Of about 87,000 clones detected, around 84% appear once; the ten largest clones hold 5.1%. The receptor comes from a man aged 35-49 years with acute or convalescent COVID-19. This chain connects TRBV19 to TRBJ1-5; no definite D call. Sequenced: peripheral blood. The CDR3 region has the DNA TGTGCCAGTAGTATACCCGGGGATCAGCCCCAGCATTTT. Encoded protein: CASSIPGDQPQHF.